The source of this T cell receptor (beta chain) is a study of blood T cells in healthy people across ages. Study-level results: Per million T cells, the diversity of TCR beta decreased roughly linearly as age advanced.

Details on this clonotype: Antigen unknown.

A sample-barcoded 5' primer and a J-beta primer mix were used in a second PCR of about 7 to 11 cycles. TCRdb re-called the 5' RACE reads with MiXCR, one entry per CDR3 protein. The top ten clones hold 45% to 60% of a sample with about 380,000 distinct CDR3 sequences, roughly half of them seen once. The CDR3 is 16 residues long. Germline CDR1 is LGHNA and CDR2 is YSLEER. V was trimmed by 0 bases and J by 2 bases, leaving 11 bases between them. The people who gave samples were healthy Caucasians from Russia, aged about 6 to 100. This chain links TRBV4-3 with TRBJ2-1, with a tentative D call TRBD2 (5 bases). This receptor was obtained from a man between 60 and 70 years old in good health. What was sequenced was blood. This CDR3 is CASSQDMAGPYNEQFF. As DNA, the CDR3 is TGCGCCAGCAGCCAAGATATGGCGGGCCCCTACAATGAGCAGTTCTTC.